This T cell receptor (beta chain) was documented in a study of blood T cell repertoires in COVID-19. Study context: PBMCs, B-cell-depleted T cells, or T cells were the source of the cDNA or gDNA that made up the material.

Original data processing: The authors estimated nucleated cell counts from reference gene primer amplification. Here immunoSEQ multiplex PCR was the method, and the copy in TCRdb shows in-frame clones only, minus some. V and J calls and clone size are those listed in that table; D and trimming were worked out from the DNA. The sample consists of 62,000 or so clones, roughly 80% of them appearing once. This CDR3 has 11 amino acids. V was clipped by 5 bases and J by 9 bases, with 11 bases between them. CDR1 SGHAT and CDR2 FQNNGV come from the germline V gene. During active infection, Seattle patients enrolled and were then monitored through disease. In this sample, this clone turned up once.

The sequencing input was peripheral blood. This chain joins TRBV11-2 and TRBJ2-7; D may be TRBD2 (5 bases). This sequence was found in a man aged 55 to 69 with COVID-19, enrolled during active disease. In DNA, the CDR3 is TGTGCCAGCAGCCCCGGACTTCGGCAGTACTTC. Translating it yields CASSPGLRQYF.